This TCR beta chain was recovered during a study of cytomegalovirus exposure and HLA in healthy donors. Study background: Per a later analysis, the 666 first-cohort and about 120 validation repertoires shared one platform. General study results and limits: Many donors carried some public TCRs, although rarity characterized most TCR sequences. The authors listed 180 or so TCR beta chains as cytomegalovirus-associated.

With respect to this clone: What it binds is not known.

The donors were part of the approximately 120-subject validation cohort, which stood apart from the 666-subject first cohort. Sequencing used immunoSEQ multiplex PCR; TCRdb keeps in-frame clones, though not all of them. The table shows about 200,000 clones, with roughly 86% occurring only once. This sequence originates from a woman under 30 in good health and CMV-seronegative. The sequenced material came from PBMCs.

Here the CDR3 DNA reads TGTGCCAGCAGTTTTGGGGGGGGGCGCAATGAAAAACTGTTTTTT. Protein sequence: CASSFGGGRNEKLFF. V is TRBV27 and J is TRBJ1-4; D is perhaps TRBD1 (6 bases). Germline CDR1 and CDR2: MNHEY and SMNVEV (reference sequence). There are 15 residues in the CDR3. Deletions cut 3 bases from V and 5 bases from J, with 13 bases between.